What follows are 12 T cell receptor beta chains derived from one specimen sequenced in a study of OX40 agonist ivuxolimab in advanced cancers. The method was the immunoSEQ multiplex PCR assay. TCRdb carries this immuneACCESS record with in-frame sequences only. Its versions omit some clonotypes, under half of them owing to an unresolved V gene in the studies checked, with the rest unexplained. This sample has approximately 26,000 clones in its table, and about 85% of those were observed once. The ten largest account for 30% to 40% of the sample. The source material was CD4+ or CD8+ T cells sorted from blood, sampled in a trial of the OX40 agonist ivuxolimab. The receptors derive from an adult with an advanced solid tumor such as melanoma, head and neck, liver or kidney cancer.

V is TRBV6-5 and J is TRBJ2-7, with 10 bases matching TRBD2. CDR1 MNHEY and CDR2 SVGAGI come from the germline V gene. The CDR3 is 16 amino acids. Trimming at V came to 3 bases and at J to 4 bases, leaving 9 bases not matched to a gene. CDR3 in amino acids: CASSYFEGLATYEQYF. CDR3 coding DNA: TGTGCCAGCAGTTATTTCGAGGGACTAGCGACTTACGAGCAGTACTTC.

The chain has TRBV2 and TRBJ1-6; the D is unclear. Germline V gene data show CDR1 as SNHLY and CDR2 as FYNNEI. The V and J ends lost 5 bases and 15 bases respectively, with 11 bases between them. The CDR3 length is 11 residues. This CDR3 reads CASSNTLFLHF. In DNA form, the CDR3 reads TGTGCCAGCAGTAACACCCTATTCCTCCACTTT. The full variable domain, its missing parts supplied by reference TRBV2 and TRBJ1-6, is EPEVTQTPSHQVTQMGQEVILRCVPISNHLYFYWYRQILGQKVEFLVSFYNNEISEKSEIFDDQFSVERPDGSNFTLKIRSTKLEDSAMYFCASSNTLFLHFGNGTRLTVT.

This chain joins TRBV6-1 and TRBJ2-5; either TRBD1 or TRBD2 may supply D (5 bases each). The CDR3 loop spans 12 amino acids. Germline CDR1 MNHNS, CDR2 SASEGT. Trimming cost V 8 bases and J 8 bases, with 15 bases left between them. The CDR3 nucleotides are TGTGCCAGCCCCGGGACGGCCGCAACCCAGTACTTC. Residues: CASPGTAATQYF.

In DNA form, the CDR3 reads TGTGCCAGCAGCGAAACGGGGGCGGGCTATGGCTACACCTTC. Protein: CASSETGAGYGYTF. The chain couples TRBV7-9 to TRBJ1-2; the D gene is possibly TRBD1 (6 bases). This CDR3 spans 14 amino acids. Trimming shortened V by 5 bases and J by 4 bases, and 14 bases separated the two germline ends. Looked up from germline, CDR1 is SEHNR and CDR2 is FQNEAQ (reference sequence).

This chain joins TRBV20-1 and TRBJ1-2; TRBD1 agrees at 7 bases. Germline V CDR1 and CDR2: DFQATT, SNEGSKA (reference sequence). J was trimmed by 8 bases and V by 2 bases; bases with no gene match: 2. The CDR3 has 11 residues. The CDR3, as DNA: TGCAGTGCTAGAACAGGGGAAGGCTACACCTTC. It codes for CSARTGEGYTF.

The rearrangement joins TRBV5-4 to TRBJ2-3, with 11 bases identical to TRBD2. Germline V lookup: CDR1 SGHNT, CDR2 YYREEE (reference sequence). This CDR3 is 16 amino acids long. After removal of 4 bases from V and 6 bases from J, the junction contained 10 bases not matched to a gene. DNA of the CDR3: TGTGCCAGCAGCCCGGGCGGGACTAGCGGTTTTGATACGCAGTATTTT. It is translated as CASSPGGTSGFDTQYF.

This sequence joins TRBV7-9 and TRBJ1-1; 12 nucleotides line up with TRBD1. J gave up 3 bases and V 5 bases, and 10 bases lay outside the gene matches. The CDR3 runs 17 residues. The germline gives CDR1 SEHNR, CDR2 FQNEAQ (reference sequence). The CDR3 region has the DNA TGTGCCAGCAGCCGATGGGACAGGGGGCCGAGGGACACTGAAGCTTTCTTT. It is translated as CASSRWDRGPRDTEAFF.

The gene calls are TRBV27 and TRBJ2-1; TRBD2 matches 14 bases. V dropped 5 bases and J dropped 0; count of bases not matched to a gene: 9. Germline assignment: CDR1 MNHEY and CDR2 SMNVEV (reference sequence). CDR3 length equals 19 residues. The CDR3 coding sequence is TGTGCCAGCAGTCCAGGACTAGCGGGAGGACCCCTCTCCTACAATGAGCAGTTCTTC. Translated, it gives CASSPGLAGGPLSYNEQFF.

The chain carries TRBV9 and TRBJ1-4, with D possibly matching TRBD1 (5 bases). The CDR3 is 15 amino acids. Germline V gene data show CDR1 as SGDLS and CDR2 as YYNGEE. Trimming took off 0 bases at V and 2 bases at J, with 8 bases between the two ends. CDR3 in amino acids: CASSVDGGTNEKLFF. CDR3 bases: TGTGCCAGCAGCGTAGACGGGGGGACTAATGAAAAACTGTTTTTT.

The chain is built from TRBV29-1 and TRBJ2-1; D uncertain. CDR1 and CDR2 from the germline V gene are SQVTM and ANQGSEA. V lost 1 base and J 8 bases, leaving 15 bases between the germline ends. The length of the CDR3 is 14 residues. In nucleotides, the CDR3 is TGCAGCGTTGAAGTCCCGAGGCAGGTGGATGAGCAGTTCTTC. As protein: CSVEVPRQVDEQFF.

V gene TRBV4-3 combines with J gene TRBJ2-5; D possibly matches TRBD1 or TRBD2 (5 bases each). Deletions cut 1 base from V and 1 base from J, with 7 bases between. Germline assignment: CDR1 LGHNA and CDR2 YSLEER. The CDR3 contains 14 residues. In nucleotides, the CDR3 is TGCGCCAGCAGCCAAGGGGACGGCCAAGAGACCCAGTACTTC. It specifies CASSQGDGQETQYF.

The chain links TRBV9 to TRBJ2-3; D is ambiguous. The CDR3 has 13 amino acids. Deletions cut 1 base from V and 5 bases from J, with 8 bases between. The germline gives CDR1 SGDLS, CDR2 YYNGEE. The CDR3 spells CASSVTWGDTQYF. The CDR3, as DNA: TGTGCCAGCAGCGTAACATGGGGAGATACGCAGTATTTT. Combining the CDR3 with reference TRBV9 and TRBJ2-3 gives the whole variable domain DSGVTQTPKHLITATGQRVTLRCSPRSGDLSVYWYQQSLDQGLQFLIQYYNGEERAKGNILERFSAQQFPDLHSELNLSSLELGDSALYFCASSVTWGDTQYFGPGTRLTVL.